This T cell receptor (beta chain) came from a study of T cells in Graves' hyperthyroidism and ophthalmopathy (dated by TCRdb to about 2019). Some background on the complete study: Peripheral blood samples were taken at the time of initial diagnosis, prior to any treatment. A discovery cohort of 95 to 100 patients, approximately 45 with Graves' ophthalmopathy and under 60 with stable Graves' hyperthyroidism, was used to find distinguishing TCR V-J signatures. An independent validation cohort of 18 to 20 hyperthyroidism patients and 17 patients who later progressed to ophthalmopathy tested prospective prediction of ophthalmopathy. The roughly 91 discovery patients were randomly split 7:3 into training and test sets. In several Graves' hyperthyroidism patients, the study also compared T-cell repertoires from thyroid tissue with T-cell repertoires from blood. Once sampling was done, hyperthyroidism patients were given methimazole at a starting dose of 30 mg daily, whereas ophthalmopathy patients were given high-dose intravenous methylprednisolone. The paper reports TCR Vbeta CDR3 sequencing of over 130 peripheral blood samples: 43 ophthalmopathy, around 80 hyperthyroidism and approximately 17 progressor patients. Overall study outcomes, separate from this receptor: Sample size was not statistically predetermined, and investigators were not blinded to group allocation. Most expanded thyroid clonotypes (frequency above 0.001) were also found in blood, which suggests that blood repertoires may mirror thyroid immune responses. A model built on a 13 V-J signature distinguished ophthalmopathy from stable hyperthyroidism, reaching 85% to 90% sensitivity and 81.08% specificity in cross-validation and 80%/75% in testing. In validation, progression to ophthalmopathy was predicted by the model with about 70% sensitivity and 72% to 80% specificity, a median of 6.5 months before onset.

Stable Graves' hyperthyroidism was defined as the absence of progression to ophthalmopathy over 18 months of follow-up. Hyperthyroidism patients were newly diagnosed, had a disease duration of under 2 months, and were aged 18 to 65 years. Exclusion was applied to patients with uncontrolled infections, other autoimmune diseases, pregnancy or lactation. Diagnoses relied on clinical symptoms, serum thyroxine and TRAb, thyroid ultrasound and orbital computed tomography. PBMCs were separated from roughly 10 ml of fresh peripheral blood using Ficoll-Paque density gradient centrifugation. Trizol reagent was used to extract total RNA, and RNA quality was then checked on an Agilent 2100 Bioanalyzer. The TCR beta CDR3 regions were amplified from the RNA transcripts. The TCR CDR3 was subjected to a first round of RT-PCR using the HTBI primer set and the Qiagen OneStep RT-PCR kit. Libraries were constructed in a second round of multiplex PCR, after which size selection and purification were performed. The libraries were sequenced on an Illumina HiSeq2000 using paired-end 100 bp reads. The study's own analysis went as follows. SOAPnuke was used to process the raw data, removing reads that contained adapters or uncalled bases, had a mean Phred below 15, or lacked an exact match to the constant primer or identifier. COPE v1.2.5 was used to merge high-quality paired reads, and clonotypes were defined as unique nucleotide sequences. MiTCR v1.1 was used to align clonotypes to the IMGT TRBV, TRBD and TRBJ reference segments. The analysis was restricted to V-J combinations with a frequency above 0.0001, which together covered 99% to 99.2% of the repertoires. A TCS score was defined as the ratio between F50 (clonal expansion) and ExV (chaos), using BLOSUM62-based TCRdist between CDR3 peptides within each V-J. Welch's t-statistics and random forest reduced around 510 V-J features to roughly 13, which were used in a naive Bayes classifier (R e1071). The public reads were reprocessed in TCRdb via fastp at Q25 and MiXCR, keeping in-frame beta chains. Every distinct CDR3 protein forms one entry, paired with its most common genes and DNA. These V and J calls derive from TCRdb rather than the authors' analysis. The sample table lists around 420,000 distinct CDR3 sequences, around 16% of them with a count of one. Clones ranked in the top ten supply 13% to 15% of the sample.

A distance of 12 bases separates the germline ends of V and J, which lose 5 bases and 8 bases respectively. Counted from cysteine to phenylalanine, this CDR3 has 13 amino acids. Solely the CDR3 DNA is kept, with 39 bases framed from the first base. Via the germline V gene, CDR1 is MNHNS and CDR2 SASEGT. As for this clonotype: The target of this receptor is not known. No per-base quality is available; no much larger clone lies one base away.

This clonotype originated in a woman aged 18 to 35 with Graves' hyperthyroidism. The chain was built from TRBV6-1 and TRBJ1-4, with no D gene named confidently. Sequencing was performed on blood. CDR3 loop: CASSSPVREKLFF. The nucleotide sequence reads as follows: TGTGCCAGCAGTAGCCCCGTCCGGGAAAAACTGTTTTTT.